This T cell receptor (beta chain) stems from a study of cytomegalovirus exposure and HLA in healthy donors. Study at large: The approximately 120 million unique TCR beta sequences, from roughly 170 million T cells, were found by an earlier analysis.

Donors were ostensibly healthy at sampling, although undocumented immune exposures were probable. Turning to this clone: Antigen unknown.

Amplification used 60 Vbeta primers and 13 Jbeta primers. The assay was immunoSEQ multiplex PCR, and TCRdb's table has in-frame clones only and misses some. The sample holds some 85,000 clones, 65% to 85% seen once. CDR3 length: 12 amino acids. Germline assignment: CDR1 SGHAT and CDR2 FQNNGV. Deletions cut 1 base from V and 6 bases from J, with 7 bases between. Whole-study findings and limits: In a later analysis, HLA-associated TCR beta chains were more clonally expanded than equally common others. Diagnosis of cytomegalovirus status made by the classifier reportedly showed high specificity and sensitivity.

The sequencing input was PBMCs. The TCR originated in a woman aged 45-65 years in good health and CMV-seronegative. This rearrangement joins TRBV11-2 to TRBJ2-7, with D perhaps TRBD2 (6 bases). The CDR3 DNA follows: TGTGCCAGCAGCTTAGTCGGGGGCGAGCAGTACTTC. Translated, it gives CASSLVGGEQYF. Using reference TRBV11-2 and TRBJ2-7 for the parts outside the CDR3, the full variable domain is EAGVAQSPRYKIIEKRQSVAFWCNPISGHATLYWYQQILGQGPKLLIQFQNNGVVDDSQLPKDRFSAERLKGVDSTLKIQPAKLEDSAVYLCASSLVGGEQYFGPGTRLTVT.